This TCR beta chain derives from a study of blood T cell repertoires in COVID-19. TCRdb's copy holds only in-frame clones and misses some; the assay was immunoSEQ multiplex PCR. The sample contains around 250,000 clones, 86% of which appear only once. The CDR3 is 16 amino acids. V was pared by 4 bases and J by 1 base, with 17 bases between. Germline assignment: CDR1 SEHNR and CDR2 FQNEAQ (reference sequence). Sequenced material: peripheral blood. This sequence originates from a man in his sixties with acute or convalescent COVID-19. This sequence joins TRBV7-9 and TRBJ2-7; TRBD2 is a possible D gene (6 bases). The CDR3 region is CASSSLGREYSYEQYF. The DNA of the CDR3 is TGTGCCAGCAGCTCCCTAGGGCGGGAATATTCCTACGAGCAGTACTTC.